One sample yielded the 20 T cell receptor beta chains listed below, sequenced in a study of vaccination and CD4 T cells after COVID-19 (dated by TCRdb to between 2021 and 2022). Their antigens remain unidentified. The treatment or condition label, as the study defines it: approximately nine-day PBMC culture with coronavirus spike peptide pools or control peptides (ViraFEST assay). CD4+ T cells from unexposed donors were collected before the COVID-19 pandemic (2011-2018). Library generation was performed with PCR. Instrument on record: Illumina iSeq 100. DNA from cultured CD4+ T cells underwent TCR sequencing with the Oncomine TCR Beta short-read assay at the Johns Hopkins FTIC core. The QIAamp micro DNA kit was used to extract genomic DNA from the cultured CD4+ T cells. TCRdb reprocessing: public reads trimmed at Q25 with fastp, clones called with MiXCR, in-frame beta chains kept. Duplicate CDR3 protein sequences are folded into a single record with the most common DNA and genes. The sample table records approximately 9,000 distinct CDR3 sequences; 36% of these occur just once. The ten largest clones add up to 21% of the sample.

The sample taken for sequencing was CD4+ T cells from blood, cultured in vitro. These receptors all stem from a human donor in good health.

The chain carries TRBV12-3 or TRBV12-4 and TRBJ1-6, with TRBD1 as a possible D gene (6 bases). V lost 4 bases and J lost 11, with 12 bases in between. This CDR3 is built from 13 residues. CDR3 coding DNA: TGTGCCAGCAGTTCCCAGGGGAGGACACCCCTCCACTTT. Protein: CASSSQGRTPLHF.

This clonotype appeared a few times. The genes are TRBV11-2 and TRBJ1-1; D is undetermined. The CDR3 totals 13 residues. Trimming removed 8 bases at V and 4 bases at J, with 14 bases between. Germline CDR1 reads SGHAT; CDR2 reads FQNNGV. The CDR3: CASALYTGTEAFF. For the CDR3, the DNA is TGTGCCAGCGCCCTTTACACGGGCACTGAAGCTTTCTTT. The entire variable domain, with the rest obtained from reference TRBV11-2 and TRBJ1-1, is as follows: EAGVAQSPRYKIIEKRQSVAFWCNPISGHATLYWYQQILGQGPKLLIQFQNNGVVDDSQLPKDRFSAERLKGVDSTLKIQPAKLEDSAVYLCASALYTGTEAFFGQGTRLTVV.

This clonotype is medium-sized by share. The chain couples TRBV20-1 to TRBJ1-5; 7 nucleotides match TRBD1. The germline gives CDR1 DFQATT, CDR2 SNEGSKA (reference sequence). The CDR3 is 16 residues long. With V trimmed by 0 bases and J by 7 bases, 12 bases remained unmatched. The chain's CDR3 is CSARDPQGVIGQPQHF. The CDR3 DNA reads TGCAGTGCTAGAGATCCTCAGGGGGTGATAGGGCAGCCCCAGCATTTT.

The chain links TRBV7-6 to TRBJ1-4; TRBD1 agrees at 9 bases. Germline CDR1 SGHVS, CDR2 FNYEAQ. Unmatched junction bases numbered 9, after V lost 5 bases and J lost 2 bases. The length of the CDR3 is 17 residues. The CDR3 region has the DNA TGTGCCAGCAGCGGGGGTTACAGGGGGCGTACTAATGAAAAACTGTTTTTT. This encodes CASSGGYRGRTNEKLFF. Supplemented by reference TRBV7-6 and TRBJ1-4, the full variable domain reads GAGVSQSPRYKVTKRGQDVALRCDPISGHVSLYWYRQALGQGPEFLTYFNYEAQQDKSGLPNDRFSAERPEGSISTLTIQRTEQRDSAMYRCASSGGYRGRTNEKLFFGSGTQLSVL.

The V call is TRBV21-1, the J call TRBJ2-5; the D segment call TRBD1 is taken from the table without a DNA check. TRBV21-1 is a pseudogene segment. The CDR3 runs to 15 residues. CDR3 amino acids: CASSKGDRGQETQYF. DNA of the CDR3: TGTGCCAGCAGCAAAGGGGACAGGGGGCAAGAGACCCAGTACTTC.

Judged by abundance, this clonotype is medium-sized. This CDR3 is CASSDWGFGYGYTF. DNA of the CDR3: TGTGCCAGCAGTGATTGGGGGTTCGGCTATGGCTACACCTTC. V is TRBV6-1 and J is TRBJ1-2, with TRBD1 as a possible D gene (5 bases). The CDR3 is made up of 14 amino acids. Germline assignment: CDR1 MNHNS and CDR2 SASEGT. Trimming left V 3 bases short and J 4 bases short, with 12 bases between.

This chain links TRBV6-2 or TRBV6-3 with TRBJ2-7, with a possible D match to TRBD2 (6 bases). Germline V CDR1 and CDR2: MNHEY, SVGEGT. The CDR3 extends over 13 amino acids. V lost 6 bases to trimming and J lost 7 bases, with 16 bases between them. In nucleotides, the CDR3 is TGTGCCAGCAGCCGCCGGGGGACCGGAGAGCAGTACTTC. Translation gives CASSRRGTGEQYF.

This clonotype turned up a few times. V gene TRBV19 combines with J gene TRBJ2-7, with D tentatively TRBD1 or TRBD2 (6 bases each). The V gene's germline CDR1 is LNHDA and CDR2 SQIVND (reference sequence). This CDR3 spans 15 amino acids. Trimming took 5 bases from V and 6 from J, leaving 20 bases between them. CDR3 nucleotides: TGTGCCAGTAGTCCCTCCTTGGGGGGACATTCCGAGCAGTACTTC. This sequence encodes CASSPSLGGHSEQYF.

The chain uses TRBV5-1 and TRBJ1-2, with D possibly being TRBD1 (6 bases). CDR1 is SGHRS and CDR2 is YFSETQ in the germline V gene. The CDR3 sequence is 14 residues long. Trimming cost V 0 bases and J 7 bases, with 13 bases left between them. Here the CDR3 reads CASSLAGRGAGYTF. The CDR3, as DNA: TGCGCCAGCAGCTTGGCCGGGAGGGGGGCTGGCTACACCTTC.

On this clonotype itself: The limits of the CDR3 on the DNA are not certain, so only TCRdb's listed CDR3 is given. The CDR3 region is CASSLFASGSREQCF. The rearrangement joins TRBV27 to TRBJ2-7; TRBD2, the D gene given by the table, was not confirmed from the DNA. The CDR3 is made up of 15 amino acids, end residues included. Germline CDR1 reads MNHEY; CDR2 reads SMNVEV (reference sequence).

The J gene is TRBJ2-3, the V gene TRBV6-2 or TRBV6-3, with TRBD1 identical over 10 bases. The CDR3 is 16 residues long. CDR1 and CDR2 from the germline V gene are MNHEY and SVGEGT. Trimming removed 4 bases from V and 6 bases from J; junction bases left unmatched: 10. The CDR3 nucleotides read TGTGCCAGCAGTTGGGGACCGGGACAGGGGAAGGATACGCAGTATTTT. It specifies CASSWGPGQGKDTQYF.

This rearrangement joins TRBV6-1 to TRBJ1-1; D is ambiguous. The CDR3 consists of 14 residues. CDR1 is MNHNS and CDR2 is SASEGT in the germline V gene. The germline V and J ends were trimmed by 6 bases and 9 bases, with 20 bases remaining between them. As DNA, the CDR3 is TGTGCCAGCAGCCCAAAGGCCCTTACAAGTCAAGCTTTCTTT. Residues: CASSPKALTSQAFF.

The J gene is TRBJ1-1, the V gene TRBV19; D call uncertain. V gave up 11 bases and J gave up 3 bases, with 16 bases separating them. This CDR3 region has 13 residues. In germline, CDR1 is LNHDA, CDR2 SQIVND (reference sequence). CDR3 amino acids: CASKQYLDTEAFF. Written as DNA, the CDR3 is TGTGCCTCGAAGCAGTATCTAGACACTGAAGCTTTCTTT.

The table lists this clonotype with a count of one. The V and J genes are TRBV7-3 and TRBJ2-2; possible D gene TRBD2, 5 bases. The CDR3 has 14 amino acids. V was shortened by 8 bases and J by 4 bases, with 14 bases between the two germline ends. Germline V gene sequence: CDR1 SGHTA, CDR2 FQGTGA. CDR3: CASGLGRPTGELFF. The CDR3 DNA follows: TGTGCCAGCGGTTTGGGGAGACCCACCGGGGAGCTGTTTTTT.

This clonotype appeared a few times. The gene calls are TRBV27 and TRBJ2-7; TRBD2 might be the D (5 bases). From germline, CDR1 is MNHEY and CDR2 SMNVEV (reference sequence). This CDR3 has 12 residues. V lost 4 bases and J 2 bases, leaving 6 bases between the germline ends. Here the CDR3 DNA reads TGTGCCAGCAGTTCGGGAACCTACGAGCAGTACTTC. Translation: CASSSGTYEQYF.

CDR3 sequence reads: CSAARQGNYNEQFF. As DNA, the CDR3 is TGCAGTGCTGCCCGACAGGGGAACTACAATGAGCAGTTCTTC. V gene TRBV20-1 combines with J gene TRBJ2-1, with TRBD1 matching 8 bases. The CDR3 is 14 amino acids. Germline V gene data show CDR1 as DFQATT and CDR2 as SNEGSKA (reference sequence). V lost 5 bases and J lost 3; bases outside the gene matches: 6.

V gene TRBV20-1 combines with J gene TRBJ2-5; no clear D. The V end was cut by 6 bases, the J end by 4 bases, with 12 bases between. This CDR3 has 12 amino acids. From germline, CDR1 is DFQATT and CDR2 SNEGSKA (reference sequence). The CDR3 loop reads CSASSPLETQYF. The CDR3 DNA is TGCAGTGCGAGTTCCCCATTAGAGACCCAGTACTTC.

V usage is TRBV7-2 and J usage is TRBJ2-5; D is ambiguous. Looked up from germline, CDR1 is SGHTA and CDR2 is FQGNSA. V shed 1 base and J shed 3 bases, with 3 bases lying between them. The CDR3 totals 12 residues. CDR3 sequence: CASSLVKETQYF. Here the CDR3 DNA reads TGTGCCAGCAGCTTAGTAAAAGAGACCCAGTACTTC.

This chain uses TRBV28 with TRBJ1-5; no definite D call. The CDR3 has 13 amino acids. CDR1 is MDHEN, CDR2 SYDVKM, per germline. V lost 6 bases, J lost 5 bases, and 11 bases lay in between. The CDR3 DNA sequence: TGTGCCAGCAGCATTCCTTTGTATCAGCCCCAGCATTTT. It codes for CASSIPLYQPQHF.

J is TRBJ2-7 and V is TRBV4-1; the match to TRBD2 covers 7 bases. This CDR3 spans 17 amino acids. Looked up from germline, CDR1 is MGHRA and CDR2 is YSYEKL. V trimming: 0 bases; J trimming: 4 bases; junction bases outside the gene matches: 12. Here the CDR3 DNA reads TGCGCCAGCAGCCAAGATCCTTCACGAGCGGGAAGGTACGAGCAGTACTTC. This translates into CASSQDPSRAGRYEQYF.